Shown below are 23 T cell receptor beta chains from a single sample sequenced in a study of T cell responses to AZD1222 COVID-19 vaccine. Only in-frame clones appear in the TCRdb table, and some are missing; sequencing was by immunoSEQ multiplex PCR. The sample lists 150,000 to 190,000 clones, approximately 91% occurring once. The starting material was peripheral blood, obtained 28 days after the second AZD1222 dose. The receptors were gathered from an adult who received the AZD1222 COVID-19 vaccine.

The gene calls are TRBV18 and TRBJ1-2; D is undetermined. CDR3 size: 13 residues. Germline CDR1 reads KGHSH; CDR2 reads LQKENI. V was shortened by 2 bases and J by 8 bases, with 12 bases between the two germline ends. The CDR3 region is CASSPGAERGYTF. CDR3 sequence (DNA): TGTGCCAGCTCACCAGGAGCAGAGAGGGGCTACACCTTC. Using reference TRBV18 and TRBJ1-2 for the parts outside the CDR3, the full variable domain is NAGVMQNPRHLVRRRGQEARLRCSPMKGHSHVYWYRQLPEEGLKFMVYLQKENIIDESGMPKERFSAEFPKEGPSILRIQQVVRGDSAAYFCASSPGAERGYTFGSGTRLTVV.

This chain joins TRBV28 and TRBJ1-2; unclear D gene. There are 14 residues in the CDR3. V was trimmed by 2 bases and J by 2 bases, leaving 9 bases between them. CDR1 is MDHEN and CDR2 is SYDVKM in the germline V gene. CDR3 in DNA: TGTGCCAGCAGTTTAGGCCAGACCAACTATGGCTACACCTTC. This codes for CASSLGQTNYGYTF.

This chain links TRBV6-5 with TRBJ2-7; TRBD2 is a possible D gene (5 bases). The CDR3 loop spans 11 amino acids. V was shortened by 9 bases and J by 3 bases, with 9 bases between the two germline ends. Germline V gene sequence: CDR1 MNHEY, CDR2 SVGAGI. As DNA, the CDR3 is TGTGCCAGTGGACGGGACTACGAGCAGTACTTC. The encoded protein is CASGRDYEQYF.

This CDR3 is CASSSTGILGEQYF. CDR3 nucleotide sequence: TGTGCCAGCAGCTCGACCGGGATACTAGGCGAGCAGTACTTC. The rearrangement links TRBV7-9 to TRBJ2-7, with D perhaps TRBD2 (5 bases). CDR1 and CDR2 from the germline V gene are SEHNR and FQNEAQ (reference sequence). V shed 4 bases and J shed 6 bases, with 16 bases lying between them. The CDR3 runs to 14 residues. Variable domain in full (rest from reference TRBV7-9 and TRBJ2-7): DTGVSQNPRHKITKRGQNVTFRCDPISEHNRLYWYRQTLGQGPEFLTYFQNEAQLEKSRLLSDRFSAERPKGSFSTLEIQRTEQGDSAMYLCASSSTGILGEQYFGPGTRLTVT.

This clone has just one count. The chain joins TRBV9 to TRBJ2-7, with D maybe TRBD1 (6 bases). V dropped 2 bases and J dropped 3 bases, with 12 bases sitting between them. This CDR3 has 14 amino acids. Germline CDR1 is SGDLS and CDR2 is YYNGEE. The CDR3 protein is CASSVQGLGYEQYF. The DNA for the CDR3 is TGTGCCAGCAGCGTCCAGGGGCTCGGCTACGAGCAGTACTTC. The whole variable domain, remainder taken from reference TRBV9 and TRBJ2-7, is DSGVTQTPKHLITATGQRVTLRCSPRSGDLSVYWYQQSLDQGLQFLIQYYNGEERAKGNILERFSAQQFPDLHSELNLSSLELGDSALYFCASSVQGLGYEQYFGPGTRLTVT.

V gene TRBV5-6 combines with J gene TRBJ2-3; D ambiguous. From germline, CDR1 is SGHDT and CDR2 YYEEEE. The CDR3 contains 15 residues. Trimming took off 4 bases at V and 0 bases at J, with 12 bases between the two ends. CDR3 residues: CASSVEPLSTDTQYF. DNA for the CDR3: TGTGCCAGCAGCGTGGAGCCCCTTAGCACAGATACGCAGTATTTT.

The rearrangement uses TRBV5-6 and TRBJ2-7; no definite D call. Germline lookup yields CDR1 SGHDT and CDR2 YYEEEE. The CDR3 consists of 14 residues. Trimming removed 1 base from V and 5 bases from J, with 13 bases in between. The CDR3 region is CASSLIHYRDEQYF. In DNA, the CDR3 is TGTGCCAGCAGCTTGATACATTATCGCGACGAGCAGTACTTC.

This clone is medium-sized (0.01 to 0.1%) in the sample. The chain joins TRBV6-5 to TRBJ2-7; D might be TRBD1 (6 bases). The CDR3 contains 12 residues. V lost 6 bases and J lost 8, with 14 bases in between. Germline V lookup: CDR1 MNHEY, CDR2 SVGAGI. This chain's CDR3 is CASSPTGRKQYF. CDR3 DNA: TGTGCCAGCAGCCCCACAGGGAGAAAGCAGTACTTC.

The rearrangement joins TRBV28 to TRBJ1-5, with D maybe TRBD1 (5 bases). Germline V lookup: CDR1 MDHEN, CDR2 SYDVKM. V lost 5 bases to trimming and J lost 0 bases, with 14 bases between them. This CDR3 region has 16 residues. The CDR3 sequence: CASSPGGRDSNQPQHF. The CDR3 region has the DNA TGTGCCAGCAGTCCCGGGGGACGGGATAGCAATCAGCCCCAGCATTTT.

The chain joins TRBV15 to TRBJ2-7; TRBD2 is a possible D gene (5 bases). The V and J ends lost 11 bases and 0 bases respectively, with 11 bases between them. The CDR3 has 12 amino acids. In germline, CDR1 is LNHNV, CDR2 YYDKDF (reference sequence). CDR3 nucleotide sequence: TGTGCCTCTGGGCGGGCCTCCTACGAGCAGTACTTC. It specifies CASGRASYEQYF.

V gene TRBV6-5 combines with J gene TRBJ2-1, with a weak D call TRBD1 (6 bases). Trimming removed 2 bases from V and 4 bases from J, with 12 bases in between. Germline loops: CDR1 MNHEY, CDR2 SVGAGI. The CDR3 contains 15 residues. CDR3 sequence: CASSYDRWGYNEQFF. The CDR3 nucleotides read TGTGCCAGCAGTTACGACAGGTGGGGGTACAATGAGCAGTTCTTC.

The CDR3 DNA reads TGCAGCGTCATCAGACAGGGAGTCTACAATGAGCAGTTCTTC. Protein: CSVIRQGVYNEQFF. The chain employs TRBV29-1 and TRBJ2-1; 7 bases are a match to TRBD1. V shed 6 bases and J 3 bases; nucleotides not matched to a gene: 8. The CDR3 extends over 14 amino acids. Germline CDR1 is SQVTM and CDR2 is ANQGSEA.

The chain recombines TRBV28 with TRBJ2-7; a possible D gene is TRBD2 (6 bases). V was trimmed by 6 bases and J by 3 bases, leaving 18 bases between them. CDR1 and CDR2 from the germline V gene are MDHEN and SYDVKM. The CDR3 has 15 amino acids. CDR3 sequence reads: CASSLLGGGLYEQYF. In nucleotides, the CDR3 is TGTGCCAGCAGCCTTCTGGGGGGAGGTCTCTACGAGCAGTACTTC. The variable domain in full, with the rest retrieved from reference TRBV28 and TRBJ2-7, is DVKVTQSSRYLVKRTGEKVFLECVQDMDHENMFWYRQDPGLGLRLIYFSYDVKMKEKGDIPEGYSVSREKKERFSLILESASTNQTSMYLCASSLLGGGLYEQYFGPGTRLTVT.

The rearrangement links TRBV28 to TRBJ2-1; no definite D call. CDR1 MDHEN and CDR2 SYDVKM come from the germline V gene. The ends were cut back, 3 bases at V and 4 bases at J, with 19 bases in the middle. The CDR3 totals 17 residues. CDR3 DNA sequence: TGTGCCAGCAGTTTCCCGCTACCCGGAGAGCAATACAATGAGCAGTTCTTC. Translation: CASSFPLPGEQYNEQFF.

This clone came up once. The CDR3 region is CASRSRDPGTDTQYF. CDR3 sequence (DNA): TGTGCCAGCCGCAGCCGGGACCCGGGCACAGATACGCAGTATTTT. The rearrangement links TRBV5-4 to TRBJ2-3; possibly TRBD1 or TRBD2 for D (5 bases each). Germline CDR1 and CDR2: SGHNT and YYREEE (reference sequence). Trimming removed 7 bases from V and 1 base from J, with 16 bases in between. The CDR3 contains 15 residues. The variable domain in full, with the rest retrieved from reference TRBV5-4 and TRBJ2-3, is ETGVTQSPTHLIKTRGQQVTLRCSSQSGHNTVSWYQQALGQGPQFIFQYYREEENGRGNFPPRFSGLQFPNYSSELNVNALELDDSALYLCASRSRDPGTDTQYFGPGTRLTVL.

The chain combines TRBV5-1 with TRBJ2-3; D gene unclear. This CDR3 is built from 13 residues. Trimming left V 5 bases short and J 5 bases short, with 12 bases between. Germline V gene sequence: CDR1 SGHRS, CDR2 YFSETQ. The DNA for the CDR3 is TGCGCCAGCAGTTCAAGTCAAGGAGATACGCAGTATTTT. This sequence encodes CASSSSQGDTQYF.

This clone appeared a single time. This chain joins TRBV6-6 and TRBJ1-2, with D hard to call. Germline V gene sequence: CDR1 MNHNY, CDR2 SVGAGI (reference sequence). This CDR3 contains 14 residues. V lost 5 bases to trimming and J lost 1 base, with 11 bases between them. CDR3 amino acids: CASSLPSSNYGYTF. In nucleotides, the CDR3 is TGTGCCAGCAGTCTCCCGAGCAGTAACTATGGCTACACCTTC.

The rearrangement links TRBV19 to TRBJ1-2, with D possibly matching TRBD1 (6 bases). This CDR3 is 14 amino acids long. V dropped 3 bases and J dropped 2 bases, with 10 bases sitting between them. Looked up from germline, CDR1 is LNHDA and CDR2 is SQIVND (reference sequence). The CDR3 is CASSMKGGNYGYTF. Here the CDR3 DNA reads TGTGCCAGTAGTATGAAGGGGGGGAACTATGGCTACACCTTC.

The chain recombines TRBV27 with TRBJ2-7, with 11 bases lining up with TRBD2. CDR1 and CDR2 (germline): MNHEY, SMNVEV (reference sequence). The CDR3 has 13 amino acids. V lost 2 bases, J lost 9 bases, and 3 bases stayed unmatched. The CDR3 region has the DNA TGTGCCAGCAGTTTAACCGGGACTAGCGGGCAGTACTTC. Its translation is CASSLTGTSGQYF.

V and J are TRBV6-5 and TRBJ2-3; TRBD1 matches 7 bases. The ends lost 1 base at V and 5 bases at J; junction bases unmatched: 6. This CDR3 has 15 residues. Germline lookup yields CDR1 MNHEY and CDR2 SVGAGI. The CDR3 region has the DNA TGTGCCAGCAGTTACTGGTCAGGGGGTGAAGATACGCAGTATTTT. Its translation: CASSYWSGGEDTQYF.

The chain carries TRBV29-1 and TRBJ2-1; TRBD2 might be the D (6 bases). Looked up from germline, CDR1 is SQVTM and CDR2 is ANQGSEA. V was clipped by 0 bases and J by 0 bases, with 12 bases between them. The CDR3 consists of 16 residues. Here the CDR3 DNA reads TGCAGCGTTGAAGATCTAAGGGGAGGCTCCTACAATGAGCAGTTCTTC. Translating it yields CSVEDLRGGSYNEQFF.

V and J are TRBV7-3 and TRBJ2-2, with 7 bases lining up with TRBD1. Germline V gives CDR1 SGHTA, CDR2 FQGTGA. This CDR3 is 14 amino acids long. Losses at the gene ends were 6 bases for V and 4 bases for J; bases not matched to a gene: 5. CDR3 sequence (DNA): TGTGCCAGCAGATCCGGGACAGTCACCGGGGAGCTGTTTTTT. Its protein product is CASRSGTVTGELFF.

This clone turned up a few times. This chain connects TRBV9 to TRBJ1-2; 10 bases match TRBD1. The CDR3 is made up of 16 amino acids. With 3 bases clipped from V and 7 bases from J, the junction kept 12 bases outside the gene matches. Per germline, CDR1 SGDLS and CDR2 YYNGEE. The CDR3 loop reads CASSATPGQGLRGYTF. The DNA for the CDR3 is TGTGCCAGCAGCGCGACACCGGGACAGGGGCTTCGTGGCTACACCTTC.